This T cell receptor beta chain was obtained from a study of cytomegalovirus exposure and HLA in healthy donors. V was trimmed by 5 bases and J by 6 bases, leaving 17 bases between them. Germline V gene data show CDR1 as MNHEY and CDR2 as SMNVEV (reference sequence). The CDR3 is made up of 15 amino acids. 13 Jbeta primers and 60 Vbeta primers were used for the PCR. Sequencing used immunoSEQ multiplex PCR; TCRdb keeps in-frame clones, though not all of them. This repertoire shows about 170,000 clones, over 60% found once; its top ten account for less than 2.5%. Sequencing input: PBMCs. The receptor was derived from a woman aged 45-59 years in good health and CMV-seronegative. The rearrangement uses TRBV27 and TRBJ1-5, with TRBD1 as a possible D gene (6 bases). Written as DNA, the CDR3 is TGTGCCAGCAGTCCCCCCCTGCGAGGGGGTCAGCCCCAGCATTTT. Residues: CASSPPLRGGQPQHF.